This TCR beta chain came from a study of T cell repertoires in cytomegalovirus infection. MiXCR was run by TCRdb on the reads, yielding one entry per CDR3 protein. Of roughly 500,000 distinct CDR3 sequences in the sample, roughly 34% were seen once. Concerning this clonotype: What it binds is unknown.

Germline V gives CDR1 SGHTA, CDR2 FQGTGA. Between the trimmed V and J ends, which lost 5 bases and 1 base, there was a span of 18 bases. This CDR3 spans 17 amino acids. The chain uses TRBV7-3 and TRBJ2-1; D may be TRBD1 or TRBD2 (7 bases each). The TCR was taken from a human donor in good health (CMV status not recorded). Some clones in this sample may be carry-over from other donors' samples. The material sequenced was cultured PBMCs, taken from culture after CMV antigen stimulation. The DNA of the CDR3 is TGTGCCAGCAGCCCCAGGGGGGGGAAGGAATCCTACAATGAGCAGTTCTTC. It is translated as CASSPRGGKESYNEQFF.